This TCR beta chain was sequenced during a study of shared clonotypes between healthy human individuals. Germline V gives CDR1 LNHDA, CDR2 SQIVND (reference sequence). CDR3 length: 14 amino acids. The V segment lost 6 bases and the J segment 0 bases; nucleotides outside the gene matches: 5. General study results and limits: Sharing across four donors was seen in roughly 5% of naive CD4 clonotypes.

This table comes from immunoSEQ multiplex PCR, and its TCRdb copy is limited to in-frame clones, with some not included. The sample has about 2.4 million clones, roughly nine tenths seen once. Comment on this clone: What it binds is not known.

The chain joins TRBV19 to TRBJ2-7, with 7 bases aligning to TRBD1. The receptor comes from a man between 18 and 35 years old in good health. Material for sequencing was naive CD4+ T cells sorted from blood. The subset is: CD45RA+ positively selected. CDR3 coding DNA: TGTGCCAGTAGAACAGGGGACGGCTCCTACGAGCAGTACTTC. Its translation: CASRTGDGSYEQYF.